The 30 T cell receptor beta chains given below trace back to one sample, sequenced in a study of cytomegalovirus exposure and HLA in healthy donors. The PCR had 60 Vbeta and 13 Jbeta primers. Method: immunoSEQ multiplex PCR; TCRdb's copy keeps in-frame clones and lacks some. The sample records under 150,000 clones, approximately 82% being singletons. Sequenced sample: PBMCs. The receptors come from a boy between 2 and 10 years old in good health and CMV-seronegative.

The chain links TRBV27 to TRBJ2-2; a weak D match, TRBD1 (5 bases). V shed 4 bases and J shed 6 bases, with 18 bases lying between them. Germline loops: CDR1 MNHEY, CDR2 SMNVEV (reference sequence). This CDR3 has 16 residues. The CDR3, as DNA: TGTGCCAGCAGTTCTTGGGGCCGCGAGCGATCCGGGGAGCTGTTTTTT. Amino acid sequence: CASSSWGRERSGELFF.

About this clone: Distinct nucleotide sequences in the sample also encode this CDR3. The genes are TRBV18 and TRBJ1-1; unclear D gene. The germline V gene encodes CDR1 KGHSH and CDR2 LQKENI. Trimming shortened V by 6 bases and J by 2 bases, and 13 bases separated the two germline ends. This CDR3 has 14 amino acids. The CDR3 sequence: CASSPGGINTEAFF. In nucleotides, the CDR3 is TGTGCCAGCTCGCCTGGAGGGATCAACACTGAAGCTTTCTTT.

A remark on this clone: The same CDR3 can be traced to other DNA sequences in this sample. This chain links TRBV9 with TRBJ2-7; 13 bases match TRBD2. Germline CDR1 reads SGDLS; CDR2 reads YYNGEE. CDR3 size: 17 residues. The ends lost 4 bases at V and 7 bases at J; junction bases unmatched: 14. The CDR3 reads CASSLLGLAGRAWEQYV. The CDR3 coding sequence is TGTGCCAGCAGCCTCCTGGGACTAGCGGGGCGGGCCTGGGAGCAGTACGTC.

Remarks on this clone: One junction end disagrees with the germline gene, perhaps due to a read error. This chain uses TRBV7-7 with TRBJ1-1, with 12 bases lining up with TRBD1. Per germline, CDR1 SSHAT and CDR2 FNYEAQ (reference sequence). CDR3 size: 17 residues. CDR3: CASSSMGQGAMDTEAFF. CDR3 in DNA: TGTGCTAGCAGCTCAATGGGACAGGGGGCTATGGACACTGAAGCTTTCTTT.

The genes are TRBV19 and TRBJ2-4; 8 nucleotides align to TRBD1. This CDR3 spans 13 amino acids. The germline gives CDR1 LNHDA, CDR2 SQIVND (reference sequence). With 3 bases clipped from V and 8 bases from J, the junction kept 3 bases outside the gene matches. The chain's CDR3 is CASSIPDRDIQYF. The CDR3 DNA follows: TGTGCCAGTAGTATCCCGGACAGGGACATTCAGTACTTC.

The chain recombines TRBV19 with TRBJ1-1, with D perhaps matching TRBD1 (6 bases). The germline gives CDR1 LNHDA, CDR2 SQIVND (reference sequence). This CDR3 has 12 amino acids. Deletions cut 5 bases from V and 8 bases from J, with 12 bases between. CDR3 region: CASSEGGREAFF. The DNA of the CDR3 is TGTGCCAGTAGTGAAGGGGGAAGAGAAGCTTTCTTT.

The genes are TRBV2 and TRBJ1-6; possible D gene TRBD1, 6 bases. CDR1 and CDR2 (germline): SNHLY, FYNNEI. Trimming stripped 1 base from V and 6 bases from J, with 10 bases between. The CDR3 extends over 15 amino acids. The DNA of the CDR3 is TGTGCCAGCAGTGAAGGGGGGCGCAGTAATTCACCCCTCCACTTT. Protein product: CASSEGGRSNSPLHF.

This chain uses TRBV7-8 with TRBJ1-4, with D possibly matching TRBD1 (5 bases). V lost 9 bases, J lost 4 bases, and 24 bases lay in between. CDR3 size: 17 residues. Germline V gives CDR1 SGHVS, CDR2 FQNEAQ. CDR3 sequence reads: CASKPDGGPPRNEKLFF. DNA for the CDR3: TGTGCCAGTAAGCCCGACGGGGGTCCTCCCCGTAATGAAAAACTGTTTTTT.

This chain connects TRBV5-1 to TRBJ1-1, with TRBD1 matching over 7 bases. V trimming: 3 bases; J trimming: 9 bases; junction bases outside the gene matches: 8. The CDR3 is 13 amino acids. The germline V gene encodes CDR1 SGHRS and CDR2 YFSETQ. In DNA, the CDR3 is TGCGCCAGCAGCTCTCAGTCGGGACAGAAAGCTTTCTTT. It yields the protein CASSSQSGQKAFF. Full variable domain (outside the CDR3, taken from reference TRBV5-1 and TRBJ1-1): KAGVTQTPRYLIKTRGQQVTLSCSPISGHRSVSWYQQTPGQGLQFLFEYFSETQRNKGNFPGRFSGRQFSNSRSEMNVSTLELGDSALYLCASSSQSGQKAFFGQGTRLTVV.

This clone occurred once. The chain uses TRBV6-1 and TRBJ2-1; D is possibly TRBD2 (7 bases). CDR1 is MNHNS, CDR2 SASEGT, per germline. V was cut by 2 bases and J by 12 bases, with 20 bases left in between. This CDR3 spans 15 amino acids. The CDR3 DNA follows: TGTGCCAGCAGTGAAAACAAGGGGGGGGCTGAGACGCAGTTCTTC. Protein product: CASSENKGGAETQFF.

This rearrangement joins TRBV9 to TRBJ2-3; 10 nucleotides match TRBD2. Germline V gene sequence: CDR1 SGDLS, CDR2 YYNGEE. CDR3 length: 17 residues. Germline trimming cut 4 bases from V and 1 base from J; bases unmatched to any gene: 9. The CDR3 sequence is CASSPLLAGTGTDTQYF. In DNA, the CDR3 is TGTGCCAGCAGCCCTCTACTAGCGGGGACAGGCACAGATACGCAGTATTTT.

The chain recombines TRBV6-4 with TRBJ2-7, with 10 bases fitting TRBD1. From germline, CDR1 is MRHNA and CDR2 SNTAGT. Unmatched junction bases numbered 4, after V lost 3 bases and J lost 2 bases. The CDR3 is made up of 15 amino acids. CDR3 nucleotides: TGTGCCAGCAGTGAGGGGACAGGGGTTACCTACGAGCAGTACGTC. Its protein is CASSEGTGVTYEQYV.

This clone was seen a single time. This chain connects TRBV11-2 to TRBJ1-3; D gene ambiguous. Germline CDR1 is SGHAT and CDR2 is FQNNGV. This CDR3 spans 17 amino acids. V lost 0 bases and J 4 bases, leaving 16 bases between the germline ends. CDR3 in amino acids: CASSLDARGGRGNTIYF. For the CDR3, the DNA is TGTGCCAGCAGCTTAGATGCCCGGGGAGGGAGAGGAAACACCATATATTTT.

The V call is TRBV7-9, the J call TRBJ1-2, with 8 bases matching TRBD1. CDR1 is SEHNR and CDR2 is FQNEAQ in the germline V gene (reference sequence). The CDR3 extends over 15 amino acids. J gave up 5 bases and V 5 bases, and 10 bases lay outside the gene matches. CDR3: CASSPVVDRGYGYTF. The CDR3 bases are TGTGCCAGCAGCCCAGTAGTCGACAGGGGTTATGGCTACACCTTC. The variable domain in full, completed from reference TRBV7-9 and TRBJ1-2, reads DTGVSQNPRHKITKRGQNVTFRCDPISEHNRLYWYRQTLGQGPEFLTYFQNEAQLEKSRLLSDRFSAERPKGSFSTLEIQRTEQGDSAMYLCASSPVVDRGYGYTFGSGTRLTVV.

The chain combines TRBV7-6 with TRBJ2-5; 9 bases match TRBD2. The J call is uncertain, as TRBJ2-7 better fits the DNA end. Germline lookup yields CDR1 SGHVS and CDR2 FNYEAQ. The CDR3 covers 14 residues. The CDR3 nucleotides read TGTGCCAGCGAGGGGCGGGGGGGAGTCTACGAGCAGTACTTC. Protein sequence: CASEGRGGVYEQYF.

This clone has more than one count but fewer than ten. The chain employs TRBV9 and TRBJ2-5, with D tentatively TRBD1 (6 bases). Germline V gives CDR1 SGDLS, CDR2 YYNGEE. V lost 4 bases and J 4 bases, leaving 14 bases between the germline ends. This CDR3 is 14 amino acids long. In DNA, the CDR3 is TGTGCCAGCAGCCAAGACGTAGGGGGAGAGACCCAGTACTTC. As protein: CASSQDVGGETQYF. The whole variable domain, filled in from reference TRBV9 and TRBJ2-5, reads DSGVTQTPKHLITATGQRVTLRCSPRSGDLSVYWYQQSLDQGLQFLIQYYNGEERAKGNILERFSAQQFPDLHSELNLSSLELGDSALYFCASSQDVGGETQYFGPGTRLLVL.

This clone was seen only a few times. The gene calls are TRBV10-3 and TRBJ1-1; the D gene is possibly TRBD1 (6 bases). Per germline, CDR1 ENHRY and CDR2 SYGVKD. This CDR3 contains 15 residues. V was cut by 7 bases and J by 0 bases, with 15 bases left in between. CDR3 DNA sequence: TGTGCCATCATGAGGGACACGCAATTGAACACTGAAGCTTTCTTT. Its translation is CAIMRDTQLNTEAFF.

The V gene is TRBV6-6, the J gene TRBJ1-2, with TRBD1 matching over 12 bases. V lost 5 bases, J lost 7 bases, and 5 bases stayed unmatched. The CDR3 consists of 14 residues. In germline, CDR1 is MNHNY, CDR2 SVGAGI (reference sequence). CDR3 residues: CASSPGQGAAGYTF. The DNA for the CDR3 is TGTGCCAGCAGTCCGGGACAGGGGGCGGCTGGCTACACCTTC.

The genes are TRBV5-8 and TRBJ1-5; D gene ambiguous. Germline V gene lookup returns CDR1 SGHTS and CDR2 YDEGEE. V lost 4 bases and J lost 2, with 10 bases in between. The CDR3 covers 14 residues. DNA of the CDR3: TGTGCCAGCAGCATCGTATCCGGCAATCAGCCCCAGCATTTT. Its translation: CASSIVSGNQPQHF.

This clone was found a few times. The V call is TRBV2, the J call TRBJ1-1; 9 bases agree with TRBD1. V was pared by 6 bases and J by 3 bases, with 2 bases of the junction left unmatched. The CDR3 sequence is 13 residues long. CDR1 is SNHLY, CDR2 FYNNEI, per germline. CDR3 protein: CASSGDRDTEAFF. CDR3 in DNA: TGTGCCAGCAGCGGGGACAGGGACACTGAAGCTTTCTTT.

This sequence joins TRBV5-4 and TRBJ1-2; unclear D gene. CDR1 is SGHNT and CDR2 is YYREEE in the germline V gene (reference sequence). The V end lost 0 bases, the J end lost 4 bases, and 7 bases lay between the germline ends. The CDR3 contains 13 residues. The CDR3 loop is CASSLDGSYGYTF. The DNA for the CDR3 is TGTGCCAGCAGCTTGGACGGTTCCTATGGCTACACCTTC. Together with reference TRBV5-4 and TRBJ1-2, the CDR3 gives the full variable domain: ETGVTQSPTHLIKTRGQQVTLRCSSQSGHNTVSWYQQALGQGPQFIFQYYREEENGRGNFPPRFSGLQFPNYSSELNVNALELDDSALYLCASSLDGSYGYTFGSGTRLTVV.

CDR3 in amino acids: CATLGGGIGEKLFF. CDR3 coding DNA: TGTGCCACTCTAGGGGGGGGCATAGGTGAAAAACTGTTTTTT. The rearrangement links TRBV6-1 to TRBJ1-4; perhaps TRBD1 as D (6 bases). The CDR3 extends over 14 amino acids. With 10 bases removed from V and 7 bases from J, the gap between germline ends came to 19 bases. CDR1 is MNHNS, CDR2 SASEGT, per germline.

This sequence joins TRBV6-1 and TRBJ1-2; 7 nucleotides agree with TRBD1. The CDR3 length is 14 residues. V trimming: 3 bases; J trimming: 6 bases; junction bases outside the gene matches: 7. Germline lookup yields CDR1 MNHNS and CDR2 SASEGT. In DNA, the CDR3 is TGTGCCAGCAGTGAGAACAGGGGTCCGGATGGCTACACCTTC. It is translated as CASSENRGPDGYTF.

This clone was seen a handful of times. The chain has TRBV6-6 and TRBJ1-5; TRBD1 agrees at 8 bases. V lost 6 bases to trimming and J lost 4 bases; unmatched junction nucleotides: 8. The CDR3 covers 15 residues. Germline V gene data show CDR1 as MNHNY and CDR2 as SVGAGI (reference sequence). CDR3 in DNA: TGTGCCAGCAGCCGAGACAGGGGCGGGAATCAGCCCCAGCATTTT. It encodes CASSRDRGGNQPQHF.

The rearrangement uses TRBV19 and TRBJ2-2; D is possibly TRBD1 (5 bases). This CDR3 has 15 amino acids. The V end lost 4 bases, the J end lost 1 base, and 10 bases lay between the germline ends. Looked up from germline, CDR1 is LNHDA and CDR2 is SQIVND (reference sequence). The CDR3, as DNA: TGTGCCAGTAGTAAGGGTCAGGGGAACACCGGGGAGCTGTTTTTT. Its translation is CASSKGQGNTGELFF.

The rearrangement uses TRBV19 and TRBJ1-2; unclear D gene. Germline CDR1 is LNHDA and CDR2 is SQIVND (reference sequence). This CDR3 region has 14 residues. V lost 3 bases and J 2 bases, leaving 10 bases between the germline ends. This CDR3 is CASSIRGTNYGYTF. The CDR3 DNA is TGTGCCAGTAGTATCCGGGGTACCAACTATGGCTACACCTTC.

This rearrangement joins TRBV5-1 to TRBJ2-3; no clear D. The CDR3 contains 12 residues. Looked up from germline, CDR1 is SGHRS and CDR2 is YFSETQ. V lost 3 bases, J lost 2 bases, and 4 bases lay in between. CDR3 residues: CASSSNTDTQYF. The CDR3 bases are TGCGCCAGCAGCTCCAACACAGATACGCAGTATTTT.

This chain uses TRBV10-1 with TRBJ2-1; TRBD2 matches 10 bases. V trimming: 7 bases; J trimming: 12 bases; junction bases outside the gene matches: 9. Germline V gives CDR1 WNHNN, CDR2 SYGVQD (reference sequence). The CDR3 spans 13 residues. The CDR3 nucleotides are TGCGCCAGCAACCAAAAGCGGGGGGGGCCGCAGTTCTTC. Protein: CASNQKRGGPQFF.

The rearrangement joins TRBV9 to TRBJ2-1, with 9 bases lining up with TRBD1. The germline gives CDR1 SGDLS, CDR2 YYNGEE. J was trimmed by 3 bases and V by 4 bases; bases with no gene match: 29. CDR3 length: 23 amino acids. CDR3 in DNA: TGTGCCAGCAGCCCCCGCTCGAGATCGGGACAGGGTTTCTGGAACCAAATCTACAATGAGCAGTTCTTC. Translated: CASSPRSRSGQGFWNQIYNEQFF. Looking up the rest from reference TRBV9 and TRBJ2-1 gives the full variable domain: DSGVTQTPKHLITATGQRVTLRCSPRSGDLSVYWYQQSLDQGLQFLIQYYNGEERAKGNILERFSAQQFPDLHSELNLSSLELGDSALYFCASSPRSRSGQGFWNQIYNEQFFGPGTRLTVL.

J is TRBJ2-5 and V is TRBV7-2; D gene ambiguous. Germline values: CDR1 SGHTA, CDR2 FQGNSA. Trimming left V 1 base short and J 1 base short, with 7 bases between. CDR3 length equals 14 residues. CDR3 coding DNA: TGTGCCAGCAGCTTAGGGTGGCTCCAAGAGACCCAGTACTTC. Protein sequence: CASSLGWLQETQYF.